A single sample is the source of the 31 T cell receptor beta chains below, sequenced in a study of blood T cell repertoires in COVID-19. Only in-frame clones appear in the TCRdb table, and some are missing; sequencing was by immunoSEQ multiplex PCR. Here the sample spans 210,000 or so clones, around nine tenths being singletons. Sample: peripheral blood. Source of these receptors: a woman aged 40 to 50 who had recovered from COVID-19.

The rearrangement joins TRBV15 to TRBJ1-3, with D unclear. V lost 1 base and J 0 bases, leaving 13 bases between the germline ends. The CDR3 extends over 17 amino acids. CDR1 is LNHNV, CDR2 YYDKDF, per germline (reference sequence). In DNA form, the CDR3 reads TGTGCCACCAGCAGAGTGGTTGCACGGTACTCTGGAAACACCATATATTTT. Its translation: CATSRVVARYSGNTIYF.

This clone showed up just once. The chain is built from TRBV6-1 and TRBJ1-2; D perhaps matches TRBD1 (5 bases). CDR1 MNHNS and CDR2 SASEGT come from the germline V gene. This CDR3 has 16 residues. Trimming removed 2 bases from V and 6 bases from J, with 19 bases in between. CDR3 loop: CASSEPGRGEVDGYTF. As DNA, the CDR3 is TGTGCCAGCAGTGAACCCGGCCGGGGGGAGGTCGATGGCTACACCTTC.

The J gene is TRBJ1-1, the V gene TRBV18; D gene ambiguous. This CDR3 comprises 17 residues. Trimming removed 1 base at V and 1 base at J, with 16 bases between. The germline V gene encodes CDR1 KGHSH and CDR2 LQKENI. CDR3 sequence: CASSPLSSGGQNTEAFF. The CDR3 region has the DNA TGTGCCAGCTCACCACTCTCCTCGGGAGGGCAGAACACTGAAGCTTTCTTT.

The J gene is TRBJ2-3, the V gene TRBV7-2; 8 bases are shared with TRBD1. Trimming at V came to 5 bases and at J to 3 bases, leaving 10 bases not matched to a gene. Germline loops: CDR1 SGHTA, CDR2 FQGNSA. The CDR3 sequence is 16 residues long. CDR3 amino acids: CASSTWTGSVTDTQYF. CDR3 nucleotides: TGTGCCAGCAGCACCTGGACAGGGAGTGTTACAGATACGCAGTATTTT.

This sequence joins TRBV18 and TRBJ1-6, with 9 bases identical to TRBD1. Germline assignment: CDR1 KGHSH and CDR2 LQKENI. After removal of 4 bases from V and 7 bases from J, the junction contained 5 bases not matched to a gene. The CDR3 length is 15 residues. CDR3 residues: CASSRDREGNSPLHF. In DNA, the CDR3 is TGTGCCAGCTCACGGGACAGGGAAGGGAATTCACCCCTCCACTTT. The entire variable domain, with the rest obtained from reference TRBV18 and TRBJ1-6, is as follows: NAGVMQNPRHLVRRRGQEARLRCSPMKGHSHVYWYRQLPEEGLKFMVYLQKENIIDESGMPKERFSAEFPKEGPSILRIQQVVRGDSAAYFCASSRDREGNSPLHFGNGTRLTVT.

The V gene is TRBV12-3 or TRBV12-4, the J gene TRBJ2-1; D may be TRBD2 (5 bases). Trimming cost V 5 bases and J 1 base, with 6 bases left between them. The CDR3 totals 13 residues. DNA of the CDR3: TGTGCCAGCAGTGGAGGATCCTACAATGAGCAGTTCTTC. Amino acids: CASSGGSYNEQFF.

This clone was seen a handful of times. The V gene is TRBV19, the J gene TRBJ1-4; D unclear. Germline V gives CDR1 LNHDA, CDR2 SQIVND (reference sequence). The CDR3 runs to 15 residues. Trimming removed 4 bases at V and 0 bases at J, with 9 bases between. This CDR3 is CASSTRKATNEKLFF. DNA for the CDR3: TGTGCCAGTAGTACGAGGAAGGCAACTAATGAAAAACTGTTTTTT.

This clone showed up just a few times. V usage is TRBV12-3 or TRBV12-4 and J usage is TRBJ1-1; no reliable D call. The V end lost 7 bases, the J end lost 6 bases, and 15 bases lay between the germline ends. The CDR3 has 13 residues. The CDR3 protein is CASTWSGAAEAFF. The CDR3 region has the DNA TGTGCCAGCACCTGGTCAGGCGCCGCTGAAGCTTTCTTT.

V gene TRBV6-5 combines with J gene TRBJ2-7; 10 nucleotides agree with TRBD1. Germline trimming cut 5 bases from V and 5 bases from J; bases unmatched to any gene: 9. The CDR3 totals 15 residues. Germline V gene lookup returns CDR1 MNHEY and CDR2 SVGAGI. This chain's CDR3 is CASSPTTGGQNEQYF. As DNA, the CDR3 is TGTGCCAGCAGTCCAACGACAGGGGGCCAAAACGAGCAGTACTTC.

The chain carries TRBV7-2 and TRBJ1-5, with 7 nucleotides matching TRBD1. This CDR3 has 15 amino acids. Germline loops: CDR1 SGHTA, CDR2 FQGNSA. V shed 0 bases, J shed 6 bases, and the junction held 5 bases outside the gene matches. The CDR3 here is CASSLAGGAGQPQHF. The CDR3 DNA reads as TGTGCCAGCAGCTTAGCAGGGGGCGCGGGTCAGCCCCAGCATTTT.

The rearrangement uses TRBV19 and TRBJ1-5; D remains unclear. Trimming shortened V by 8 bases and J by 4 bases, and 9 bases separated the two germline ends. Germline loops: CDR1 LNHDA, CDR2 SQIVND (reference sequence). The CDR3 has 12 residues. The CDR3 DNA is TGTGCCAGTGGACGGGAGAATCAGCCCCAGCATTTT. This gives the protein CASGRENQPQHF.

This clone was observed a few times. The CDR3 sequence: CASSATRDSEKLFF. The CDR3 DNA sequence: TGTGCCAGCTCAGCCACAAGGGACAGTGAAAAACTGTTTTTT. V is TRBV18 and J is TRBJ1-4; TRBD1 aligns across 7 bases. The CDR3 runs to 14 residues. Trimming at V came to 5 bases and at J to 7 bases, leaving 7 bases not matched to a gene. Per the germline V gene, CDR1 is KGHSH and CDR2 is LQKENI.

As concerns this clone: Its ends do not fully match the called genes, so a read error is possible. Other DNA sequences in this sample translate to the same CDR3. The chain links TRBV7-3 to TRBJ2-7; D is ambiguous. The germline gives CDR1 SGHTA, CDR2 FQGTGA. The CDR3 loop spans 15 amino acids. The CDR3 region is CASSSYQRSSYEQYF. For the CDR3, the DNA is TGTGCCAGCAGCTCATACCAGAGGAGCTCCTACGAGCAATACTTC. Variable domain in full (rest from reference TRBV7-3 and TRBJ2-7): GAGVSQTPSNKVTEKGKYVELRCDPISGHTALYWYRQSLGQGPEFLIYFQGTGAADDSGLPNDRFFAVRPEGSVSTLKIQRTERGDSAVYLCASSSYQRSSYEQYFGPGTRLTVT.

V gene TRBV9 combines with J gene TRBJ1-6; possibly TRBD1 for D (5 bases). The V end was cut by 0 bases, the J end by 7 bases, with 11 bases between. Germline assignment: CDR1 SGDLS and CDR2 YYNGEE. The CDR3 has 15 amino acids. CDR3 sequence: CASSVAVDSNSPLHF. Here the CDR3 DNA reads TGTGCCAGCAGCGTAGCGGTAGACAGCAATTCACCCCTCCACTTT.

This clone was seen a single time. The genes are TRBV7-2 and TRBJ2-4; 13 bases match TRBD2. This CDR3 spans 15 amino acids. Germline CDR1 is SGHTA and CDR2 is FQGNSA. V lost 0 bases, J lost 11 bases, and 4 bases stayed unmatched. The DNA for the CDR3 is TGTGCCAGCAGCTTAGCGCCAACTAGCGGGAGGGTTCAGTACTTC. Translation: CASSLAPTSGRVQYF.

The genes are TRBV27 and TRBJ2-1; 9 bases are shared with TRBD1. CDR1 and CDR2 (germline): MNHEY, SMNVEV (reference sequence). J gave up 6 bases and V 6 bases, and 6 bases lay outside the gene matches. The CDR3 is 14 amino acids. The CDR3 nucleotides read TGTGCCAGCAGCCGGACAGGGGTTTTCAATGAGCAGTTCTTC. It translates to CASSRTGVFNEQFF.

In nucleotides, the CDR3 is TGCGCCAGCAGCAAGGACTCAGCCTACGAGCAGTACTTC. As protein: CASSKDSAYEQYF. The chain joins TRBV5-1 to TRBJ2-7; a possible D gene is TRBD2 (5 bases). This CDR3 contains 13 residues. Trimming removed 4 bases from V and 2 bases from J, with 10 bases in between. Germline assignment: CDR1 SGHRS and CDR2 YFSETQ.

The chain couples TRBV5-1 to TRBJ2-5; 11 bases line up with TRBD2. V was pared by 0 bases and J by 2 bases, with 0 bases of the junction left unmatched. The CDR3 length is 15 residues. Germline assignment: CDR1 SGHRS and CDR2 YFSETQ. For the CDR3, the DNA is TGCGCCAGCAGCTTGGGACTAGCGGGACAAGAGACCCAGTACTTC. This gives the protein CASSLGLAGQETQYF.

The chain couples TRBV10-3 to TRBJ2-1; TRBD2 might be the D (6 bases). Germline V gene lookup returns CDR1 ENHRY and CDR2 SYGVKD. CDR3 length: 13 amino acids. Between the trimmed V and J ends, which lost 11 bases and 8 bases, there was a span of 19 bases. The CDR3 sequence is CAANRDSSDEQFF. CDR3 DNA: TGTGCCGCCAACCGGGACTCTTCGGATGAGCAGTTCTTC.

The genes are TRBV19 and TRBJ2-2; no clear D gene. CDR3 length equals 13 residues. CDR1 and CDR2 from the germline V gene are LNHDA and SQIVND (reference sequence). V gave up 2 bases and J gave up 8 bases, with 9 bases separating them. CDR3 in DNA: TGTGCCAGTAGTATAATGGCTCTGGGGGAGCTGTTTTTT. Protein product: CASSIMALGELFF.

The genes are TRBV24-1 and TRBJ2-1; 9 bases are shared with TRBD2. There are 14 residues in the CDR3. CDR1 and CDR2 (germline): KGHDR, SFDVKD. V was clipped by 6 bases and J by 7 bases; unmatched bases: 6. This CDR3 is CATSMGGRVNEQFF. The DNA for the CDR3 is TGTGCCACCAGTATGGGCGGGAGGGTTAATGAGCAGTTCTTC.

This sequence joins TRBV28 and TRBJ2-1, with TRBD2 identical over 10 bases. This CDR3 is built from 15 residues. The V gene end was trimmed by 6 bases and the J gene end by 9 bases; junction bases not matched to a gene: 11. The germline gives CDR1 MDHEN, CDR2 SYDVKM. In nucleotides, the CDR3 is TGTGCCAGCAGCGAAGGGAGCGGGAGGGGCCCTGAGCAGTTCTTC. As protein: CASSEGSGRGPEQFF.

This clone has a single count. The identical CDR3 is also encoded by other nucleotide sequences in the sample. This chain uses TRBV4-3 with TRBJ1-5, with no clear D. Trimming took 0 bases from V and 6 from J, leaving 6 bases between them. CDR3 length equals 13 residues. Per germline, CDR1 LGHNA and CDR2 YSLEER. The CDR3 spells CASSQDRGQPQHF. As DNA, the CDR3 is TGCGCCAGCAGCCAAGACCGCGGTCAGCCCCAGCATTTT.

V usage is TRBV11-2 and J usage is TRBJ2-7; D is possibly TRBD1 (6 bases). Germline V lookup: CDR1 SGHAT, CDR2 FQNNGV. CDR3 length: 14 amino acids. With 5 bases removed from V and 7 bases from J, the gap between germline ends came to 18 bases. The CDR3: CASSRGWEMGEQYF. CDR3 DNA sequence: TGTGCCAGCAGCAGGGGGTGGGAGATGGGTGAGCAGTACTTC.

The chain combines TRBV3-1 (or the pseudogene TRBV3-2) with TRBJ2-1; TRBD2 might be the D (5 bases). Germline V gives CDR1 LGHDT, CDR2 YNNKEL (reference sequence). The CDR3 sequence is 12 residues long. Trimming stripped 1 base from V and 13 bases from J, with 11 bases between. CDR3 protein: CASSQGSRLQFF. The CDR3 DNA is TGTGCCAGCAGCCAAGGGTCCAGACTACAGTTCTTC.

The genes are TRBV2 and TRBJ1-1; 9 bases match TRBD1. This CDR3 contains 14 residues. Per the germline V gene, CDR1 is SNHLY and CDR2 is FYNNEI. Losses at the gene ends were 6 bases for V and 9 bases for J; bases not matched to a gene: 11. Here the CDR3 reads CASSFSPGQGKAFF. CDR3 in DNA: TGTGCCAGCAGCTTCTCCCCGGGACAGGGAAAAGCTTTCTTT. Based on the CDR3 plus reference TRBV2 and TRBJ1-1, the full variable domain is EPEVTQTPSHQVTQMGQEVILRCVPISNHLYFYWYRQILGQKVEFLVSFYNNEISEKSEIFDDQFSVERPDGSNFTLKIRSTKLEDSAMYFCASSFSPGQGKAFFGQGTRLTVV.

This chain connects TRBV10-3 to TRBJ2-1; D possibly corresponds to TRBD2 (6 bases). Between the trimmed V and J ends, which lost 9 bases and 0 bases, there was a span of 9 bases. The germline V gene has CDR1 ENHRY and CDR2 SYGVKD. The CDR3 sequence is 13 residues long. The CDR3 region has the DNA TGTGCCATGGCGCGGGACTCCTACAATGAGCAGTTCTTC. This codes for CAMARDSYNEQFF.

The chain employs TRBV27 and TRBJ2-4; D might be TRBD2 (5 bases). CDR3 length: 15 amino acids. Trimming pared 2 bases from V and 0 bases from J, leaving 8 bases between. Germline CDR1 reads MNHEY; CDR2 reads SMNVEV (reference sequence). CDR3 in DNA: TGTGCCAGCAGTTTAGTCGGGGAAGCCAAAAACATTCAGTACTTC. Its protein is CASSLVGEAKNIQYF.

For the CDR3, the DNA is TGCGCCAGCAGCGGACAGGAGTGGGAGACCCAGTACTTC. Translation: CASSGQEWETQYF. This chain connects TRBV5-1 to TRBJ2-5; 7 bases are a match to TRBD1. This CDR3 has 13 residues. Losses at the gene ends were 4 bases for V and 5 bases for J; bases not matched to a gene: 5. Germline CDR1 is SGHRS and CDR2 is YFSETQ.

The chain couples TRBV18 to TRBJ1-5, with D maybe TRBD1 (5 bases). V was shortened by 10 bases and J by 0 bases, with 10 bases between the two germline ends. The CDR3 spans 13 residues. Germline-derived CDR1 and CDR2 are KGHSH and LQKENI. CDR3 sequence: CATRDSSNQPQHF. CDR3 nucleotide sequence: TGTGCCACCCGAGACAGTAGCAATCAGCCCCAGCATTTT.

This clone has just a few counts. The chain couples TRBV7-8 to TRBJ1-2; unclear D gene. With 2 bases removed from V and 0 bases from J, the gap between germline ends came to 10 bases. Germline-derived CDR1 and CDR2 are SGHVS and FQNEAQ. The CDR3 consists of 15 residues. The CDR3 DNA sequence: TGTGCCAGCAGCTTATTGTATGGAGCTAACTATGGCTACACCTTC. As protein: CASSLLYGANYGYTF.